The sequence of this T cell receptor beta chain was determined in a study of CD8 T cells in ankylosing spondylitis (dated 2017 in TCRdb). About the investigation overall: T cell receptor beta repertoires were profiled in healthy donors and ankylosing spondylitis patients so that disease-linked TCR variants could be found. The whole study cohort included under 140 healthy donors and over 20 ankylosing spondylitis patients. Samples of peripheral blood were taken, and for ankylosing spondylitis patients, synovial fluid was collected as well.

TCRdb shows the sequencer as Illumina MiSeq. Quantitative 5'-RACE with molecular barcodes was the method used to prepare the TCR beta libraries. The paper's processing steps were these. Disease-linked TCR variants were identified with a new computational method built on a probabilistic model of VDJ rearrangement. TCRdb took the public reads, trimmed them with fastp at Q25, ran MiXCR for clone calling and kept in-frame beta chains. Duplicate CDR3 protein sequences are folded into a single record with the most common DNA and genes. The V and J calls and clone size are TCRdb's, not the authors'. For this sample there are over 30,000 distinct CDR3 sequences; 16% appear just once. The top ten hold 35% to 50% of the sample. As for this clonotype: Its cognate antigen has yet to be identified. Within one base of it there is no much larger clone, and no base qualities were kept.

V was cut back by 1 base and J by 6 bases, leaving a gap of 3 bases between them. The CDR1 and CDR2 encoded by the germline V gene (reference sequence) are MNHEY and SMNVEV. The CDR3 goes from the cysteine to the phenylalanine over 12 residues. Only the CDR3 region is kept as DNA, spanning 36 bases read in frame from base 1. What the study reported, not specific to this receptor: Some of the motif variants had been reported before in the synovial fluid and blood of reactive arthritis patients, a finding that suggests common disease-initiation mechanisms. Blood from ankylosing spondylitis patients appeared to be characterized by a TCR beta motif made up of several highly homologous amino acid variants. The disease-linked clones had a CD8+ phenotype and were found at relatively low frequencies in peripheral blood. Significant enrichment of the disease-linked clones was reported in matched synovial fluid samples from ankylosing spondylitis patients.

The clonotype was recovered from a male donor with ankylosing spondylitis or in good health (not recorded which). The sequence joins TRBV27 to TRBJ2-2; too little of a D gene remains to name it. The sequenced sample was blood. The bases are TGTGCCAGCAGTTTATGGTCCGGGGAGCTGTTTTTT. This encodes CASSLWSGELFF.